Listed below are T cell receptor beta chains from one sample, sequenced in a study of cytomegalovirus exposure and HLA in healthy donors. Method: immunoSEQ multiplex PCR; TCRdb's copy keeps in-frame clones and lacks some. The table shows roughly 130,000 clones, with more than 65% occurring only once. The sample taken for sequencing was PBMCs. Every receptor here comes from a woman aged 18-29 years in good health and CMV-seropositive. The CDR3 runs from the conserved cysteine through the conserved F or W. A D gene is named only where the DNA matches it firmly. The size field is filled for only some rows; it gives once, few, many or a size class.

v_call	clone_size	j_call	d_call	cdr3_aa	cdr3_nt
TRBV28	-	TRBJ2-3	TRBD2	CASSLPSGGAVDTQYF	TGTGCCAGCAGTTTACCTAGCGGGGGAGCCGTTGATACGCAGTATTTT
TRBV18	-	TRBJ2-5	-	CASSPGLAQETQYF	TGTGCCAGCTCACCAGGGCTAGCGCAAGAGACCCAGTACTTC
TRBV7-8	-	TRBJ2-7	-	CASSPPGRSYEQYF	TGTGCCAGCAGCCCCCCGGGAAGATCCTACGAGCAGTACTTC
TRBV11-1	-	TRBJ2-3	TRBD1	CASSLGQGTDTQYF	TGTGCCAGCAGCTTGGGACAGGGAACAGATACGCAGTATTTT
TRBV11-2	once	TRBJ1-5	-	CASSSDRFNQPQHF	TGTGCCAGCAGCTCTGACAGGTTCAATCAGCCCCAGCATTTT
TRBV6-5	-	TRBJ1-1	-	CASSYKTVNTEAFF	TGTGCCAGCAGTTACAAGACAGTGAACACTGAAGCTTTCTTT
TRBV19	once	TRBJ2-2	TRBD2	CASTTGRLAGTGELFF	TGTGCCAGCACAACGGGGAGACTAGCGGGGACCGGGGAGCTGTTTTTT
TRBV7-8	few	TRBJ1-1	-	CASSLGGWSVEAFF	TGTGCCAGCAGCTTAGGAGGATGGTCAGTCGAAGCTTTCTTT
TRBV6-6	-	TRBJ2-7	TRBD2	CASKTSGIYEQYF	TGTGCCAGCAAGACTAGCGGGATCTACGAGCAGTACTTC
TRBV6-5	once	TRBJ1-2	-	CASSYIQGEGYTF	TGTGCCAGCAGTTACATCCAGGGCGAGGGCTACACCTTC
TRBV11-2	-	TRBJ1-1	-	CASSLAQMSFF	TGTGCCAGCAGCTTAGCACAGATGTCTTTCTTT
TRBV19	-	TRBJ2-2	TRBD2	CASSPREANTGELFF	TGTGCCAGTAGCCCCCGGGAGGCAAACACCGGGGAGCTGTTTTTT
TRBV7-9	-	TRBJ1-3	-	CSSSLLGDTIYF	TGTTCCAGCAGCTTGCTAGGAGACACCATATATTTT
TRBV7-9	-	TRBJ2-1	-	CASSANGMADEQFF	TGTGCCAGCAGCGCAAACGGGATGGCCGATGAGCAGTTCTTC
TRBV9	-	TRBJ2-2	-	CASSPPSGVNTGELFF	TGTGCCAGCAGCCCCCCATCGGGGGTGAACACCGGGGAGCTGTTTTTT
TRBV5-1	-	TRBJ1-6	-	CASSWKGEDNSPLHF	TGCGCCAGCAGCTGGAAGGGAGAAGATAATTCACCCCTCCACTTT
TRBV28	-	TRBJ1-2	-	CASSSSDRGWYGYTF	-
TRBV19	-	TRBJ1-2	TRBD1	CASSPGTGTGYTF	TGTGCCAGTAGTCCCGGGACAGGAACTGGCTACACCTTC
TRBV7-2	-	TRBJ2-6	TRBD1	CASSLSRGRLSGANVLTF	TGTGCCAGCAGCTTGAGCAGGGGGCGTTTGTCTGGGGCCAACGTCCTGACTTTC
TRBV6-4	-	TRBJ1-5	TRBD1	CASSRTGGNQPQHF	TGTGCCAGCAGCAGGACAGGGGGAAATCAGCCCCAGCATTTT
TRBV7-9	-	TRBJ2-2	-	CASSLNTGELFF	TGTGCCAGCAGCCTGAACACCGGGGAGCTGTTTTTT
TRBV7-3	-	TRBJ2-3	-	CASSLAYTDTQYF	TGTGCCAGCAGTCTAGCGTACACAGATACGCAGTATTTT
TRBV12-1	-	TRBJ1-2	-	CASSFSQGDRPVNYGYTF	TGTGCCAGCAGCTTTTCGCAGGGGGATCGACCCGTGAACTATGGCTACACCTTC
TRBV27	few	TRBJ2-7	-	CASSLGEPYEQYF	TGTGCCAGCAGTTTAGGAGAGCCCTACGAGCAGTACTTC
TRBV6-5	-	TRBJ1-6	TRBD1	CASSYSGTEYNSPLHF	TGTGCCAGCAGTTACTCGGGGACAGAGTATAATTCACCCCTCCACTTT
TRBV25-1	-	TRBJ2-2	-	CASSPGQSANTGELFF	TGTGCCAGCAGCCCCGGACAAAGCGCGAACACCGGGGAGCTGTTTTTT
TRBV6-5	-	TRBJ1-2	-	CASSLTGTQGGYTF	TGTGCCAGCAGTCTTACAGGGACGCAAGGAGGCTACACCTTC
TRBV4-2	-	TRBJ1-6	TRBD1	CASSQDTGTDFNSPLHF	TGTGCCAGCAGCCAAGATACGGGGACAGATTTTAATTCACCCCTCCACTTT
TRBV10-1	-	TRBJ2-5	-	CATPLGISETQYF	TGCGCCACCCCACTAGGTATTTCAGAGACCCAGTACTTC
TRBV2	-	TRBJ2-7	TRBD2	CASSGGGGGTYEQYF	TGTGCCAGCAGTGGGGGCGGCGGGGGTACCTACGAGCAGTACTTC